These 21 T cell receptor beta chains were all obtained from the same sample, sequenced in a study of radiation and T cells in renal cell carcinoma. This table comes from immunoSEQ multiplex PCR, and its TCRdb copy is limited to in-frame clones, with some not included. This sample has 150,000 or so clones, with about 87% found just once. Time point given: blood 4 weeks post-SBRT, at nephrectomy. Treatment noted: 15 Gy SBRT to primary tumor, nephrectomy 4 weeks later. Sequenced here: blood, sampled from a patient whose treatment included radiotherapy and nephrectomy. The receptors originated from a woman in her 50s with renal cell carcinoma.

This clone was counted a single time. The gene calls are TRBV5-1 and TRBJ1-1; the D is unclear. Trimming removed 0 bases at V and 1 base at J, with 10 bases between. CDR1 is SGHRS and CDR2 is YFSETQ in the germline V gene. The CDR3 length is 15 residues. The CDR3 DNA reads as TGCGCCAGCAGCTTGGCCTGGGGTGGGAACACTGAAGCTTTCTTT. Its protein is CASSLAWGGNTEAFF.

The chain carries TRBV7-2 and TRBJ2-3; tentative D call: TRBD2 (5 bases). CDR1 and CDR2 (germline): SGHTA, FQGNSA. The CDR3 loop spans 14 amino acids. Trimming removed 2 bases at V and 1 base at J, with 7 bases between. CDR3: CASSLIGGTDTQYF. In nucleotides, the CDR3 is TGTGCCAGCAGCTTAATCGGGGGCACAGATACGCAGTATTTT.

This chain joins TRBV7-9 and TRBJ2-3, with D uncertain. CDR3 length: 12 amino acids. V was clipped by 5 bases and J by 3 bases, with 6 bases between them. CDR1 SEHNR and CDR2 FQNEAQ come from the germline V gene (reference sequence). This CDR3 is CASSEMTDTQYF. In nucleotides, the CDR3 is TGTGCCAGCAGCGAAATGACAGATACGCAGTATTTT.

This clone was recorded only once. This rearrangement joins TRBV19 to TRBJ1-6, with a weak D call TRBD1 (5 bases). V was pared by 5 bases and J by 8 bases, with 10 bases between. The CDR3 is made up of 13 amino acids. The germline V gene encodes CDR1 LNHDA and CDR2 SQIVND (reference sequence). Here the CDR3 DNA reads TGTGCCAGTAGTTGGGGGTCTGATTCACCCCTCCACTTT. The encoded protein is CASSWGSDSPLHF. The full variable domain, completed using reference TRBV19 and TRBJ1-6, is DGGITQSPKYLFRKEGQNVTLSCEQNLNHDAMYWYRQDPGQGLRLIYYSQIVNDFQKGDIAEGYSVSREKKESFPLTVTSAQKNPTAFYLCASSWGSDSPLHFGNGTRLTVT.

V and J are TRBV10-3 and TRBJ1-5; no definite D call. The CDR3 runs to 15 residues. The germline V gene encodes CDR1 ENHRY and CDR2 SYGVKD. V lost 0 bases to trimming and J lost 4 bases, with 10 bases between them. CDR3 amino acids: CAISESGGWNQPQHF. For the CDR3, the DNA is TGTGCCATCAGTGAGTCGGGAGGGTGGAATCAGCCCCAGCATTTT.

CDR3 DNA: TGCAGCGTTGGTGGAAGTAGGGACACTGAAGCTTTCTTT. Residues: CSVGGSRDTEAFF. The chain couples TRBV29-1 to TRBJ1-1; D uncertain. Per germline, CDR1 SQVTM and CDR2 ANQGSEA. The CDR3 has 13 residues. The germline V and J ends were trimmed by 4 bases and 3 bases, with 12 bases remaining between them.

The J gene is TRBJ1-2, the V gene TRBV5-4; TRBD1 is a possible D gene (5 bases). There are 16 residues in the CDR3. CDR1 is SGHNT, CDR2 YYREEE, per germline (reference sequence). Trimming stripped 1 base from V and 5 bases from J, with 18 bases between. CDR3 in amino acids: CASSLLGDVSGYGYTF. Here the CDR3 DNA reads TGTGCCAGCAGCTTGTTAGGGGATGTTTCGGGGTATGGCTACACCTTC.

V is TRBV7-9 and J is TRBJ2-7; D unresolved. The CDR3 runs 12 residues. Trimming cost V 3 bases and J 7 bases, with 10 bases left between them. Looked up from germline, CDR1 is SEHNR and CDR2 is FQNEAQ (reference sequence). This CDR3 is CASSFSRSEQYF. For the CDR3, the DNA is TGTGCCAGCAGCTTTTCACGGTCGGAGCAGTACTTC.

This chain connects TRBV9 to TRBJ2-3; 10 bases match TRBD1. Germline loops: CDR1 SGDLS, CDR2 YYNGEE. The CDR3 sequence is 13 residues long. The junction had 3 bases not matched to a gene; V was cut back by 5 bases and J by 6 bases. The CDR3 region is CASRGTGVDTQYF. In nucleotides, the CDR3 is TGTGCCAGCAGGGGGACAGGGGTGGATACGCAGTATTTT.

The V gene is TRBV21-1, the J gene TRBJ2-1; TRBD2, the table's D call, lacks a check against the DNA. TRBV21-1 is classified as a pseudogene. CDR3 length: 17 residues. CDR3: CASSTVLQRGADNEQFF. CDR3 coding DNA: TGTGCCAGCAGCACCGTACTCCAGCGGGGGGCAGACAATGAGCAGTTCTTC.

This clone came up once. This chain joins TRBV9 and TRBJ1-5; D is unclear. Trimming pared 0 bases from V and 4 bases from J, leaving 8 bases between. This CDR3 has 14 residues. Germline V gene lookup returns CDR1 SGDLS and CDR2 YYNGEE. CDR3 amino acids: CASSVGTENQPQHF. As DNA, the CDR3 is TGTGCCAGCAGCGTAGGTACGGAAAATCAGCCCCAGCATTTT.

The V and J genes are TRBV7-9 and TRBJ2-1; perhaps TRBD1 as D (6 bases). Germline CDR1 reads SEHNR; CDR2 reads FQNEAQ (reference sequence). Trimming took off 5 bases at V and 0 bases at J, with 11 bases between the two ends. This CDR3 spans 15 amino acids. This CDR3 is CASSPRTASYNEQFF. The CDR3 coding sequence is TGTGCCAGCAGCCCAAGGACAGCCTCCTACAATGAGCAGTTCTTC.

V usage is TRBV4-1 and J usage is TRBJ2-4; D may be TRBD1 or TRBD2 (7 bases each). CDR3 length: 20 amino acids. Germline V lookup: CDR1 MGHRA, CDR2 YSYEKL. V was clipped by 0 bases and J by 1 base, with 22 bases between them. The CDR3 spells CASSQDREGARSSAKNIQYF. CDR3 in DNA: TGCGCCAGCAGCCAAGATAGGGAGGGGGCTAGATCCTCTGCCAAAAACATTCAGTACTTC.

The rearrangement joins TRBV9 to TRBJ2-6; TRBD2 agrees at 8 bases. Per germline, CDR1 SGDLS and CDR2 YYNGEE. This CDR3 comprises 18 residues. The trim removed 4 bases at V and 0 bases at J, leaving 9 bases unmatched. The CDR3 sequence is CASSPSGGRVSGANVLTF. In DNA form, the CDR3 reads TGTGCCAGCAGCCCATCGGGGGGGCGCGTCTCTGGGGCCAACGTCCTGACTTTC.

This clone was detected only once. The rearrangement joins TRBV28 to TRBJ1-2; D remains unclear. Trimming left V 5 bases short and J 0 bases short, with 13 bases between. In germline, CDR1 is MDHEN, CDR2 SYDVKM. The CDR3 consists of 15 residues. The CDR3: CASSTPGEANYGYTF. CDR3 in DNA: TGTGCCAGCAGTACGCCCGGGGAGGCTAACTATGGCTACACCTTC.

The chain recombines TRBV14 with TRBJ1-2; 7 nucleotides agree with TRBD1. The length of the CDR3 is 15 residues. The ends lost 3 bases at V and 6 bases at J; junction bases unmatched: 10. The germline gives CDR1 SGHDN, CDR2 FVKESK. The CDR3 sequence is CASSHNGQAGDGYTF. The CDR3 DNA is TGTGCCAGCAGCCATAACGGACAGGCCGGAGATGGCTACACCTTC.

The chain links TRBV6-5 to TRBJ2-1, with 7 positions matching TRBD1. The CDR3 consists of 15 residues. Per the germline V gene, CDR1 is MNHEY and CDR2 is SVGAGI. J gave up 5 bases and V 5 bases, and 9 bases lay outside the gene matches. CDR3 residues: CASSPRYGQDNEQFF. The CDR3 bases are TGTGCCAGCAGTCCCCGTTATGGACAGGACAATGAGCAGTTCTTC.

V is TRBV7-2 and J is TRBJ1-5; D unclear. V was cut by 3 bases and J by 1 base, with 10 bases left in between. Germline CDR1 and CDR2: SGHTA and FQGNSA. The CDR3 is made up of 15 amino acids. The CDR3 DNA reads TGTGCCAGCAGCTTGGTGACTGGGAGCAATCAGCCCCAGCATTTT. This sequence encodes CASSLVTGSNQPQHF.

This clone showed up just once. The chain joins TRBV19 to TRBJ2-3, with no clear D. Germline values: CDR1 LNHDA, CDR2 SQIVND (reference sequence). V lost 6 bases to trimming and J lost 2 bases, with 15 bases between them. The CDR3 loop spans 15 amino acids. DNA of the CDR3: TGTGCCAGTAGCGTCAGAGCTAGTGCCACAGATACGCAGTATTTT. Amino acid sequence: CASSVRASATDTQYF.

This clone was detected only a few times. This chain uses TRBV18 with TRBJ1-1; no definite D call. The CDR3 is 15 amino acids. Trimming left V 2 bases short and J 1 base short, with 11 bases between. Germline CDR1 is KGHSH and CDR2 is LQKENI. The DNA for the CDR3 is TGTGCCAGCTCACCAGAGGAGGGTGCGAACACTGAAGCTTTCTTT. Its translation is CASSPEEGANTEAFF. The full variable domain, in which reference TRBV18 and TRBJ1-1 provide the parts outside the CDR3, is NAGVMQNPRHLVRRRGQEARLRCSPMKGHSHVYWYRQLPEEGLKFMVYLQKENIIDESGMPKERFSAEFPKEGPSILRIQQVVRGDSAAYFCASSPEEGANTEAFFGQGTRLTVV.

V gene TRBV7-4 combines with J gene TRBJ1-5, with 8 bases aligning to TRBD1. Germline V CDR1 and CDR2: SGHVT, SQSDAQ. Trimming at V came to 7 bases and at J to 0 bases, leaving 11 bases not matched to a gene. This CDR3 spans 17 amino acids. CDR3 bases: TGTGCCAGCATTGGCAGGGGGCGGTGGGATAGCAATCAGCCCCAGCATTTT. Protein: CASIGRGRWDSNQPQHF. Full variable domain (rest looked up from reference TRBV7-4 and TRBJ1-5): GAGVSQSPRYKVAKRGRDVALRCDSISGHVTLYWYRQTLGQGSEVLTYSQSDAQRDKSGRPSGRFSAERPERSVSTLKIQRTEQGDSAVYLCASIGRGRWDSNQPQHFGDGTRLSIL.